The 21 T cell receptor beta chains presented below share a single source sample, sequenced in a study of T cells in Graves' hyperthyroidism and ophthalmopathy. RNA transcripts served as the template for amplifying TCR beta CDR3 regions. Using the HTBI primer set, a first-round RT-PCR was run on the TCR CDR3. TCRdb reanalysed the multiplex PCR reads using MiXCR and keeps one entry per CDR3 protein. The profile shows roughly 290,000 distinct CDR3 sequences, 15% to 20% of them singletons. The material sequenced was blood. These receptors came from a woman aged 55-69 years with Graves' ophthalmopathy.

This clonotype showed up many times. V is TRBV12-3 or TRBV12-4 and J is TRBJ2-7; 9 bases are shared with TRBD1. CDR3 length: 14 residues. Trimming took 6 bases from V and 3 from J; bases not matched to a gene: 6. CDR3 in amino acids: CASSRRTGVYEQYF. The CDR3 DNA follows: TGTGCCAGCAGCCGCCGGACAGGGGTCTACGAGCAGTACTTC.

This clonotype was picked up many times. The J gene is TRBJ1-1, the V gene TRBV11-2; D perhaps matches TRBD1 (5 bases). CDR3 length equals 16 residues. The germline gives CDR1 SGHAT, CDR2 FQNNGV. Trimming removed 1 base from V and 4 bases from J, with 16 bases in between. CDR3: CASSLGRGGKITEAFF. Here the CDR3 DNA reads TGTGCCAGCAGCTTAGGGAGGGGCGGGAAGATCACTGAAGCTTTCTTT.

The chain links TRBV28 to TRBJ2-7; 7 positions agree with TRBD2. J gave up 4 bases and V 2 bases, and 5 bases lay outside the gene matches. CDR3 size: 14 residues. Per germline, CDR1 MDHEN and CDR2 SYDVKM. The CDR3 sequence: CASSLVREWYEQYF. Here the CDR3 DNA reads TGTGCCAGCAGTTTAGTGCGGGAGTGGTACGAGCAGTACTTC.

This clonotype was seen many times. The V call is TRBV2, the J call TRBJ1-1; 10 nucleotides match TRBD1. J lost 2 bases, V lost 7 bases, and 4 bases had no gene match. The CDR3 has 14 residues. The germline V gene has CDR1 SNHLY and CDR2 FYNNEI. The CDR3 region has the DNA TGTGCCAGCACAAGGACAGGGGGAAACACTGAAGCTTTCTTT. Translating gives CASTRTGGNTEAFF.

This clonotype was counted ten times or more. The chain has TRBV3-1 and TRBJ1-4; perhaps TRBD1 as D (5 bases). V shed 2 bases and J shed 0 bases, with 13 bases lying between them. Per germline, CDR1 LGHDT and CDR2 YNNKEL (reference sequence). This CDR3 contains 17 residues. The CDR3 DNA sequence: TGTGCCAGCAGCCAACATGGGGGGGGTGCAACTAATGAAAAACTGTTTTTT. It encodes CASSQHGGGATNEKLFF.

J is TRBJ2-2 and V is TRBV7-9; 9 bases fit TRBD1. CDR3 length: 15 residues. V lost 6 bases to trimming and J lost 6 bases; unmatched junction nucleotides: 8. CDR1 and CDR2 from the germline V gene are SEHNR and FQNEAQ (reference sequence). The CDR3 region is CASRNKQGAAGELFF. CDR3 nucleotides: TGTGCCAGCAGGAACAAACAGGGGGCAGCCGGGGAGCTGTTTTTT.

The table lists this clonotype with a few counts. The gene calls are TRBV19 and TRBJ2-5; TRBD2 is a possible D gene (6 bases). CDR3 length equals 15 residues. Per germline, CDR1 LNHDA and CDR2 SQIVND (reference sequence). Trimming took off 5 bases at V and 2 bases at J, with 15 bases between the two ends. The CDR3 spells CASSVSGTVQETQYF. The CDR3, as DNA: TGTGCCAGTAGTGTATCAGGGACTGTACAAGAGACCCAGTACTTC.

This clonotype occurred many times. The J gene is TRBJ2-3, the V gene TRBV28; D is perhaps TRBD2 (6 bases). This CDR3 contains 18 residues. Per germline, CDR1 MDHEN and CDR2 SYDVKM. The germline V and J ends were trimmed by 4 bases and 0 bases, with 20 bases remaining between them. In nucleotides, the CDR3 is TGTGCCAGCAGTTACGGGTTAGCGGAGCGTTCTAGCACAGATACGCAGTATTTT. Amino acids: CASSYGLAERSSTDTQYF.

This clonotype has more than one count but fewer than ten. The chain joins TRBV5-1 to TRBJ2-4; 10 bases line up with TRBD2. V lost 2 bases, J lost 0 bases, and 5 bases stayed unmatched. The length of the CDR3 is 17 residues. CDR1 SGHRS and CDR2 YFSETQ come from the germline V gene. CDR3 sequence reads: CASSFLAGDIAKNIQYF. The CDR3 region has the DNA TGCGCCAGCAGCTTTCTAGCGGGGGATATAGCCAAAAACATTCAGTACTTC. The whole variable domain, filled in from reference TRBV5-1 and TRBJ2-4, reads KAGVTQTPRYLIKTRGQQVTLSCSPISGHRSVSWYQQTPGQGLQFLFEYFSETQRNKGNFPGRFSGRQFSNSRSEMNVSTLELGDSALYLCASSFLAGDIAKNIQYFGAGTRLSVL.

The chain joins TRBV18 to TRBJ2-2; TRBD1 matches 9 bases. The CDR3 loop spans 16 amino acids. Germline V gives CDR1 KGHSH, CDR2 LQKENI. V was pared by 5 bases and J by 6 bases, with 10 bases of the junction left unmatched. DNA for the CDR3: TGTGCCAGCTCAAAAGGGACAGGGATTAACTCCGGGGAGCTGTTTTTT. Its translation is CASSKGTGINSGELFF.

This sequence joins TRBV5-8 and TRBJ1-2, with a possible D match to TRBD1 (5 bases). There are 14 residues in the CDR3. V dropped 0 bases and J dropped 5 bases, with 11 bases sitting between them. CDR1 is SGHTS, CDR2 YDEGEE, per germline. CDR3 DNA sequence: TGTGCCAGCAGCTTGGGGGGCGTAAAGTATGGCTACACCTTC. Translated, it gives CASSLGGVKYGYTF.

A few counts support this clonotype. This chain connects TRBV29-1 to TRBJ1-5; D is possibly TRBD1 (6 bases). The CDR3 totals 11 residues. The V gene's germline CDR1 is SQVTM and CDR2 ANQGSEA. Between the trimmed V and J ends, which lost 4 bases and 5 bases, there was a span of 6 bases. The DNA for the CDR3 is TGCAGCGTTGGGACAGATCAGCCCCAGCATTTT. Protein sequence: CSVGTDQPQHF.

This clonotype showed up many times. The chain carries TRBV7-8 and TRBJ2-5; unclear D gene. The CDR3 sequence is 15 residues long. The ends were cut back, 5 bases at V and 4 bases at J, with 17 bases in the middle. Germline V CDR1 and CDR2: SGHVS, FQNEAQ. The CDR3 reads CASSRNSHRAETQYF. The CDR3 nucleotides are TGTGCCAGCAGCCGAAACTCTCATAGGGCAGAGACCCAGTACTTC. The entire variable domain, with the rest obtained from reference TRBV7-8 and TRBJ2-5, is as follows: GAGVSQSPRYKVAKRGQDVALRCDPISGHVSLFWYQQALGQGPEFLTYFQNEAQLDKSGLPSDRFFAERPEGSVSTLKIQRTQQEDSAVYLCASSRNSHRAETQYFGPGTRLLVL.

This clonotype was picked up many times. J is TRBJ1-4 and V is TRBV28, with no clear D. CDR3 size: 14 residues. Trimming removed 7 bases from V and 3 bases from J, with 12 bases in between. The germline CDR1 and CDR2 sequences are MDHEN and SYDVKM. The DNA of the CDR3 is TGTGCCAGCAAGGCGGGTCCAGCTAATGAAAAACTGTTTTTT. Translating gives CASKAGPANEKLFF.

This clonotype was counted ten times or more. The gene calls are TRBV7-2 and TRBJ1-5; D perhaps matches TRBD1 (5 bases). Germline V gives CDR1 SGHTA, CDR2 FQGNSA. V gave up 2 bases and J gave up 0 bases, with 17 bases separating them. The CDR3 consists of 18 residues. The CDR3 region has the DNA TGTGCCAGCAGCTTAATGCCAGGGACCATTTATAGCAATCAGCCCCAGCATTTT. Translating gives CASSLMPGTIYSNQPQHF.

This clonotype appeared a few times. A much bigger clone sits one base away, suggesting this may be a read error. Lacking the conserved final phenylalanine or tryptophan, this CDR3 likely reflects a read error. V and J are TRBV6-2 or TRBV6-3 and TRBJ2-5; D gene ambiguous. Germline-derived CDR1 and CDR2 are MNHEY and SVGEGT. V was pared by 2 bases and J by 4 bases, with 17 bases between. The CDR3 has 16 amino acids. Here the CDR3 reads CASSYPAAEWGETQYL. In DNA form, the CDR3 reads TGTGCCAGCAGTTACCCGGCGGCGGAGTGGGGAGAGACCCAGTACTTA.

This clonotype came up many times. This rearrangement joins TRBV7-2 to TRBJ2-3; D is ambiguous. Germline V gene lookup returns CDR1 SGHTA and CDR2 FQGNSA. The CDR3 contains 15 residues. V was clipped by 3 bases and J by 3 bases, with 13 bases between them. CDR3 bases: TGTGCCAGCAGCTTGGGCCCCTACGATACAGATACGCAGTATTTT. Translated: CASSLGPYDTDTQYF.

This clonotype was recorded many times. V gene TRBV28 combines with J gene TRBJ1-6; TRBD1 is a possible D gene (6 bases). The germline CDR1 and CDR2 sequences are MDHEN and SYDVKM. V was shortened by 6 bases and J by 6 bases, with 15 bases between the two germline ends. The CDR3 is 15 residues long. The CDR3 here is CASSLAGTSNSPLHF. Here the CDR3 DNA reads TGTGCCAGCAGCCTGGCCGGGACAAGTAATTCACCCCTCCACTTT.

This clonotype was found many times. The chain uses TRBV20-1 and TRBJ1-1, with 7 bases lining up with TRBD1. The CDR3 runs 13 residues. V was pared by 3 bases and J by 6 bases, with 7 bases of the junction left unmatched. Germline assignment: CDR1 DFQATT and CDR2 SNEGSKA (reference sequence). DNA for the CDR3: TGCAGTGCTAGGGGCAGGGGGAGGCCTGAAGCTTTCTTT. Residues: CSARGRGRPEAFF.

The chain links TRBV4-2 to TRBJ1-5, with D hard to call. This CDR3 has 13 residues. V was clipped by 0 bases and J by 11 bases, with 11 bases between them. The germline CDR1 and CDR2 sequences are LGHNA and YNFKEQ. The CDR3: CASSQDGGQTQHF. The CDR3 nucleotides read TGTGCCAGCAGCCAAGATGGCGGGCAGACCCAGCATTTT.

A few counts support this clonotype. The chain is built from TRBV28 and TRBJ1-5; a possible D gene is TRBD1 (5 bases). Germline lookup yields CDR1 MDHEN and CDR2 SYDVKM. The CDR3 is made up of 14 amino acids. V lost 5 bases, J lost 3 bases, and 11 bases lay in between. The CDR3 here is CASSGAGYNQPQHF. Here the CDR3 DNA reads TGTGCCAGCAGTGGGGCAGGTTACAATCAGCCCCAGCATTTT. Drawing the rest from reference TRBV28 and TRBJ1-5, the complete variable domain is DVKVTQSSRYLVKRTGEKVFLECVQDMDHENMFWYRQDPGLGLRLIYFSYDVKMKEKGDIPEGYSVSREKKERFSLILESASTNQTSMYLCASSGAGYNQPQHFGDGTRLSIL.